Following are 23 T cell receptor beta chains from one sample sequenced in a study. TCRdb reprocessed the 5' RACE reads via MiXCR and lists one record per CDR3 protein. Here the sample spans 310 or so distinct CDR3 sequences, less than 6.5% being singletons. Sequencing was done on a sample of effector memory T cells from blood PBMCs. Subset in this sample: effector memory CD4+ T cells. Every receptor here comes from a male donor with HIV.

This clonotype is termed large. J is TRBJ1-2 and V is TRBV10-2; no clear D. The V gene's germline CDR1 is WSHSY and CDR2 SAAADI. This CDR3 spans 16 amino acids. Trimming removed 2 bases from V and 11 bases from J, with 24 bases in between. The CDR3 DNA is TGCGCCAGCAGTGAGGGCCCCGGTCGGCAGGAGGGCAATTACACCTTC. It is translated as CASSEGPGRQEGNYTF.

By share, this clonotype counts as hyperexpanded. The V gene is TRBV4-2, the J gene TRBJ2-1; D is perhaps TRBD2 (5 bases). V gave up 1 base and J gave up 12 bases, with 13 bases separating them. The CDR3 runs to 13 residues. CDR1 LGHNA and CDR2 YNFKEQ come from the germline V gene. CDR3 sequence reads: CASSQGNGVVQFF. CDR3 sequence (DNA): TGTGCCAGCAGCCAAGGAAACGGGGTCGTGCAGTTCTTC.

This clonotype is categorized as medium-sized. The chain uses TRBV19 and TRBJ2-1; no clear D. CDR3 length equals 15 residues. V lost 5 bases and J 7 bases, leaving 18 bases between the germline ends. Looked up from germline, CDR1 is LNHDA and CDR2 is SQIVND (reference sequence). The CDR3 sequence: CASSRSSYLGNEQFF. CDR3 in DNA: TGTGCCAGTAGTCGCTCTTCCTATTTGGGGAATGAGCAGTTCTTC.

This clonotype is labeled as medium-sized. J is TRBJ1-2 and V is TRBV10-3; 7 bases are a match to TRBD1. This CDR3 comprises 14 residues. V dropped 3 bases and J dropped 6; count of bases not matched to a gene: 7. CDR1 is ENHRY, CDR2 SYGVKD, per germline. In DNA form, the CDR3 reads TGTGCCATCAGTGATCTAGACAGGGAGGATGGCTACACCTTC. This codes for CAISDLDREDGYTF.

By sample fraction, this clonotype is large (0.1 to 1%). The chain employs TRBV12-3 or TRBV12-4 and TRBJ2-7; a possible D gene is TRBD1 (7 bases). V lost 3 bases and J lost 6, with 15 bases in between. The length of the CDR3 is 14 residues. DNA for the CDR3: TGTGCCAGCAGTTTCGGCGGGACAGAGCGCGAGCAGTACTTC. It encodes CASSFGGTEREQYF.

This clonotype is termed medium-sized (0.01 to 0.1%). Here the CDR3 DNA reads TGTGCCAGCAGTACCCGGGACAGGCTTTACGAGAACACTGAAGCTTTCTTT. Protein sequence: CASSTRDRLYENTEAFF. The rearrangement links TRBV6-1 to TRBJ1-1; 8 bases map to TRBD1. The CDR3 sequence is 17 residues long. The trim removed 5 bases at V and 1 base at J, leaving 12 bases unmatched. CDR1 and CDR2 from the germline V gene are MNHNS and SASEGT.

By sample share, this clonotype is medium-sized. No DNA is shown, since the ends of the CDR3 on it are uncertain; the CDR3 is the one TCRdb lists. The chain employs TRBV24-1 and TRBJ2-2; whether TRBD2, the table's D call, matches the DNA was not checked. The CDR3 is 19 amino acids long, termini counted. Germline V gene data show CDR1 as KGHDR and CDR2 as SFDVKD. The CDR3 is CATRAGTSGPAEHRGAVFF.

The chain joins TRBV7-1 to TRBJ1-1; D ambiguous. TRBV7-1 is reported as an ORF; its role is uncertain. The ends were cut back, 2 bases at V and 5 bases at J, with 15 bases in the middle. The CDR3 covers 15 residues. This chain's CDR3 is CASSSRRGMGTEAFF. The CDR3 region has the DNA TGTGCCAGCAGCTCAAGACGGGGAATGGGGACTGAAGCTTTCTTT.

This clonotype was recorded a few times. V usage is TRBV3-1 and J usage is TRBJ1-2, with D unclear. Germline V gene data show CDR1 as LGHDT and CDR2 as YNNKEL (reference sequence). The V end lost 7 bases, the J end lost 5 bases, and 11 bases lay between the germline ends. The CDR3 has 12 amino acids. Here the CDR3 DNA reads TGTGCCAGCAATTCTGAGGGTTATGGCTACACCTTC. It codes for CASNSEGYGYTF.

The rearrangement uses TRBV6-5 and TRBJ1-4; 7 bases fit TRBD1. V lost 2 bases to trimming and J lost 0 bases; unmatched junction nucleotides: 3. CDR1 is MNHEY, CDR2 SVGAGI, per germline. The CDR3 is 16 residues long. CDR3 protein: CASSYRGTATNEKLFF. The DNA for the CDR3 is TGTGCCAGCAGTTACCGGGGGACAGCAACTAATGAAAAACTGTTTTTT.

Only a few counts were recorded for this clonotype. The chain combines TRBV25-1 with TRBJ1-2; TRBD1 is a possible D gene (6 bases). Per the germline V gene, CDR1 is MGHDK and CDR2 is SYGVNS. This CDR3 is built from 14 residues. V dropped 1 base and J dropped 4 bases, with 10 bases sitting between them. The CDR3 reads CASSEFDRPYGYTF. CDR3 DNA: TGTGCCAGCAGTGAATTTGACAGGCCCTATGGCTACACCTTC.

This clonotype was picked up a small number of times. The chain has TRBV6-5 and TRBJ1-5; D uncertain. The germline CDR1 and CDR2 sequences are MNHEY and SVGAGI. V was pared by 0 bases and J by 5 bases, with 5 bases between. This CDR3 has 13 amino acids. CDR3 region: CASSYSPDQPQHF. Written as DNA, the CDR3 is TGTGCCAGCAGTTACTCGCCTGATCAGCCCCAGCATTTT.

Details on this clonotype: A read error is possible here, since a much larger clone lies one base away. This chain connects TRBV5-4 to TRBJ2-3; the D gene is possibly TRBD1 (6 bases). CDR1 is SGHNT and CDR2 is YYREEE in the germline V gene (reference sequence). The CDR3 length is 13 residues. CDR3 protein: CANSLASTGLQYF. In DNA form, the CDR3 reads TGTGCCAACAGCTTGGCGAGTACAGGGCTGCAGTATTTT.

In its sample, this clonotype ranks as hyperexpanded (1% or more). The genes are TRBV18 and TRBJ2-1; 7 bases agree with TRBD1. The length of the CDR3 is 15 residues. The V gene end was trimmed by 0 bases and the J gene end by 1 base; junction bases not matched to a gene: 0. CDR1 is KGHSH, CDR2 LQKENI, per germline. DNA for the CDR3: TGTGCCAGCTCACCACCGACAGGGTCCTACAATGAGCAGTTCTTC. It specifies CASSPPTGSYNEQFF.

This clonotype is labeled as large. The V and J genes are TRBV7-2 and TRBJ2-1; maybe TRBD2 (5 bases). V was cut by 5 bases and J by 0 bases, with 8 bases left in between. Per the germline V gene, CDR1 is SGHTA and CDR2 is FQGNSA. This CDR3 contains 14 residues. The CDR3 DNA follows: TGTGCCAGCAGCGGACTTAGCTCCTACAATGAGCAGTTCTTC. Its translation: CASSGLSSYNEQFF. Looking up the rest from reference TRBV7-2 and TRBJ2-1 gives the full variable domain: GAGVSQSPSNKVTEKGKDVELRCDPISGHTALYWYRQSLGQGLEFLIYFQGNSAPDKSGLPSDRFSAERTGGSVSTLTIQRTQQEDSAVYLCASSGLSSYNEQFFGPGTRLTVL.

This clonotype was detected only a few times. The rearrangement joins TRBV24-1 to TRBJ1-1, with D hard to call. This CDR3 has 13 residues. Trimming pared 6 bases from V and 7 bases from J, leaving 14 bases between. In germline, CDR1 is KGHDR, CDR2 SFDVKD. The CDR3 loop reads CATSRQSWGEAFF. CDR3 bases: TGTGCCACCAGTAGGCAAAGCTGGGGTGAAGCTTTCTTT.

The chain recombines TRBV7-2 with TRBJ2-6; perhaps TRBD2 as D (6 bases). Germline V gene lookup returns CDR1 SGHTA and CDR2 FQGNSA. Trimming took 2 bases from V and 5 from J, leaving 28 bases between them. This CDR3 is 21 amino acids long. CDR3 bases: TGTGCCAGCAGCTTACCGTACGGGAGACTCAACTCTCTTTCTAGGGCCAACGTCCTGACTTTC. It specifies CASSLPYGRLNSLSRANVLTF.

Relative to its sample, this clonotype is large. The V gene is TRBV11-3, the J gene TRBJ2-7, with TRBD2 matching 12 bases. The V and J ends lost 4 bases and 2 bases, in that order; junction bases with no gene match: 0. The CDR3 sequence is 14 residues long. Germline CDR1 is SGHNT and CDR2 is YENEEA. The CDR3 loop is CASSSSGGAYEQYF. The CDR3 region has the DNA TGTGCCAGCAGCTCTAGCGGGGGGGCCTACGAGCAGTACTTC.

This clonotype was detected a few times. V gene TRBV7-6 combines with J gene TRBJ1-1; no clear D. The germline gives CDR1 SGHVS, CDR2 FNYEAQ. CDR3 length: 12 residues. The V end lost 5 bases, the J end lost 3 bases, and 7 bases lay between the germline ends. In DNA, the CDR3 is TGTGCCAGCAGCCTCATGGACACTGAAGCTTTCTTT. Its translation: CASSLMDTEAFF.

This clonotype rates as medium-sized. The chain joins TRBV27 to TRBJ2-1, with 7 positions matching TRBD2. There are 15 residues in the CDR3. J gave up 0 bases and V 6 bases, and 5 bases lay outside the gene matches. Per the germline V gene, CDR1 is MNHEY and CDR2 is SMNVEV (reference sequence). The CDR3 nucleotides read TGTGCCAGCAGACTCGGGGGGAGCTCCTACAATGAGCAGTTCTTC. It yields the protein CASRLGGSSYNEQFF.

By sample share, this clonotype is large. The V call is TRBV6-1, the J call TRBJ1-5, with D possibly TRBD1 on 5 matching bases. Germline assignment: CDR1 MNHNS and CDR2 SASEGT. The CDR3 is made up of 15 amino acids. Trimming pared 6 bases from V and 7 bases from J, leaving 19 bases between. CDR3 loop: CASRSLGRESQPQHF. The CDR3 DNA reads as TGTGCCAGCAGATCCCTGGGCAGGGAAAGCCAGCCCCAGCATTTT.

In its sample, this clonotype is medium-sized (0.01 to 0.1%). This CDR3 is CAWNSKDRHSYEQYF. In nucleotides, the CDR3 is TGTGCCTGGAACTCAAAAGACAGACACTCCTACGAGCAGTACTTC. V gene TRBV30 combines with J gene TRBJ2-7; the D gene is possibly TRBD1 (5 bases). Per the germline V gene, CDR1 is GTSNPN and CDR2 is SVGIG (reference sequence). Deletions cut 4 bases from V and 0 bases from J, with 16 bases between. The CDR3 sequence is 15 residues long.

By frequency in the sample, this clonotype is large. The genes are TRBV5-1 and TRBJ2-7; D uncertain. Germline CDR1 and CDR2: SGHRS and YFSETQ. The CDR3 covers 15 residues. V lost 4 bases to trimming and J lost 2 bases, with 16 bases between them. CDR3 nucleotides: TGCGCCAGCAGCCGTGGAGACGCTGACCCCTACGAGCAGTACTTC. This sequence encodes CASSRGDADPYEQYF.